This T cell receptor beta chain is from a study of Ad26.COV2.S vaccination and SARS-CoV-2 variants. Study overall: Doses of Ad26.COV2.S were injected into muscle once or twice, 56 days apart.

Treatment of the sample: roughly 19 received Ad26.COV2.S at low or high dose, single or two shots; roughly 5 received placebo; per-sample allocation not given. All samples were drawn on day 63, counting from the first vaccine or placebo injection. Study-level results: Spike-specific responses of CD8+ and CD4+ T cells were reported to display substantial breadth after vaccination. TCR breadth and depth analyses may have underestimated total T cell responses. Among vaccine recipients, spike-specific TCR breadth exceeded that of placebo recipients.

Profiled with immunoSEQ multiplex PCR; TCRdb holds only in-frame clones, not every one. Of 440,000 or so clones listed, 80% to 95% were seen once; the top ten hold 4.3%. Comment on this clone: Its specificity is not known.

J lost 5 bases, V lost 5 bases, and 14 bases had no gene match. The CDR3 totals 17 residues. Looked up from germline, CDR1 is MDHEN and CDR2 is SYDVKM. The chain joins TRBV28 to TRBJ1-3; 8 bases agree with TRBD1. The sample in question was peripheral blood, obtained in a trial of Ad26.COV2.S vaccine versus placebo. This TCR came from a person between 18 and 59 years old who received the Ad26.COV2.S COVID-19 vaccine or a placebo. The CDR3 coding sequence is TGTGCCAGCAGTCCAATCCCCGGGACAGGTGGGAGAAACACCATATATTTT. Encoded protein: CASSPIPGTGGRNTIYF.